This T cell receptor beta chain is drawn from a study of lymphopenia after photon versus proton radiotherapy. Study findings and constraints: Under photons, naive T cells and diversity fell while effector/memory populations rose.

To note about this clone: Its cognate antigen is unknown.

The method was immunoSEQ multiplex PCR; TCRdb's version includes in-frame clones alone and lacks a portion of them. Of around 150,000 clones in the sample, around nine tenths were seen once. CDR1 is KGHSH and CDR2 is LQKENI in the germline V gene. The CDR3 is made up of 17 amino acids. V dropped 3 bases and J dropped 0 bases, with 18 bases sitting between them. The sequence came from a man aged 45 to 65 with gastric cancer. The chain recombines TRBV18 with TRBJ2-7, with D maybe TRBD1 (6 bases). The material was peripheral blood, obtained from a patient treated with photon-based radiotherapy. The CDR3 coding sequence is TGTGCCAGCTCACCGCAGCTTTCCGGGACATACTCCTACGAGCAGTACTTC. This codes for CASSPQLSGTYSYEQYF.